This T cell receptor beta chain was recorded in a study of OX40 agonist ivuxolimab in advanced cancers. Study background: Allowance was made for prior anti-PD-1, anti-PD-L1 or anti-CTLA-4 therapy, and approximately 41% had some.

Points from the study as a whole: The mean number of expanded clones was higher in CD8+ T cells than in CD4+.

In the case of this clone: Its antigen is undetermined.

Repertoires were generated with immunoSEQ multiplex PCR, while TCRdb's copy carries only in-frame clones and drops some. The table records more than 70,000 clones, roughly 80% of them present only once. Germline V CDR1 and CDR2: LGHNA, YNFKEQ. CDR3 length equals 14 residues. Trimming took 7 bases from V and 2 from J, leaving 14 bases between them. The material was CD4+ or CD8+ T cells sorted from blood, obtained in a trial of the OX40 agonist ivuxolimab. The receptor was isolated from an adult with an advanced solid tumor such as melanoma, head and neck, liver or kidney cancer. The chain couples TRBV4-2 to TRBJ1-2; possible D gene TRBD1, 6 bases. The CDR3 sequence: CASTPQGQNYGYTF. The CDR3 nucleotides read TGTGCCAGCACCCCACAGGGCCAAAACTATGGCTACACCTTC.